This is a list of T cell receptor beta chains from one sample in a study of blood T cells in healthy people across ages. TCRdb redid the calling of the 5' RACE reads with MiXCR, one entry per CDR3 protein. The data hold around 780,000 distinct CDR3 sequences, with around a quarter observed a single time. These data are also associated with another study on T cells of mothers and their children.

Sequenced input: blood. The source of these receptors is a boy aged 10-17 years in good health. Both conserved end residues are trimmed from each CDR3.

J gene: TRBJ2-7
V gene: TRBV12-3/TRBV12-4
CDR3 protein: ASSGQGYSYEQY

J gene: TRBJ2-2
V gene: TRBV3-1
CDR3 protein: ASSRGQGGELF

J gene: TRBJ2-4
V gene: TRBV5-1
CDR3 protein: ASSLEFGQEIKNIQY

J gene: TRBJ2-2
V gene: TRBV14
CDR3 protein: ASSFRRDRETGELF

J gene: TRBJ2-4
V gene: TRBV6-5
CDR3 protein: ASSYGTGANIQY

J gene: -
V gene: TRBV9
CDR3 protein: ASSAFRDRTYEQY

J gene: TRBJ1-1
V gene: TRBV5-1
CDR3 protein: ASSLGQPLNTEAF

J gene: TRBJ1-1
V gene: TRBV18
CDR3 protein: ASSPRGETEAF

J gene: TRBJ1-4
V gene: TRBV28
CDR3 protein: ASSHQGTANEKLF

J gene: TRBJ2-3
V gene: TRBV12-3/TRBV12-4
CDR3 protein: ASSPAGVISYTDTQY

J gene: TRBJ2-7
V gene: TRBV7-9
CDR3 protein: ASSAPGQGTEQY

J gene: TRBJ1-5
V gene: TRBV20-1
CDR3 protein: SATTGIQPQH

J gene: TRBJ2-7
V gene: TRBV3-1
CDR3 protein: ASSQLDFSYEQY

J gene: TRBJ2-3
V gene: TRBV12-3/TRBV12-4
CDR3 protein: ASSLGGISTDTQY

J gene: TRBJ2-7
V gene: TRBV29-1
CDR3 protein: SVDDSSYEQY

J gene: -
V gene: TRBV10-1
CDR3 protein: ASSESPGRETQY

J gene: TRBJ1-1
V gene: TRBV6-1
CDR3 protein: ASTSSLQRNEAF

J gene: TRBJ2-2
V gene: TRBV10-3
CDR3 protein: AISGHSNTGELF

J gene: TRBJ2-2
V gene: TRBV7-2
CDR3 protein: ASSLFSGGTGELF

J gene: TRBJ2-3
V gene: TRBV20-1
CDR3 protein: SARAGQGKGTDTQY

J gene: TRBJ1-1
V gene: TRBV5-1
CDR3 protein: ASSLRGRTEAF

J gene: TRBJ1-4
V gene: TRBV2
CDR3 protein: ASRDRATNEKLF

J gene: TRBJ2-5
V gene: TRBV24-1
CDR3 protein: ATSDFTGRQETQY

J gene: TRBJ2-6
V gene: TRBV4-2
CDR3 protein: ASSQGQGNSGANVLT

J gene: TRBJ2-2
V gene: TRBV7-2
CDR3 protein: ASSLGGSGHTGELF

J gene: TRBJ1-1
V gene: TRBV5-1
CDR3 protein: ASSIQGDTEAF

J gene: TRBJ2-5
V gene: TRBV27
CDR3 protein: ASSLILAGVRGETQY

J gene: -
V gene: TRBV9
CDR3 protein: ASSVGAGWNEQY

J gene: TRBJ1-6
V gene: TRBV18
CDR3 protein: ASSPPGQDNSPLH

J gene: TRBJ2-5
V gene: TRBV29-1
CDR3 protein: SVVPKGPQETQY

J gene: TRBJ2-4
V gene: TRBV5-4
CDR3 protein: ASSSGQTIAKNIQY

J gene: TRBJ2-5
V gene: TRBV5-1
CDR3 protein: ASSSLYERGNLQETQY

J gene: TRBJ2-1
V gene: TRBV6-4
CDR3 protein: ASSDSGRSYNEQF

J gene: TRBJ1-5
V gene: TRBV10-3
CDR3 protein: AISEGGNQPQH

J gene: TRBJ2-7
V gene: TRBV12-3/TRBV12-4
CDR3 protein: ASSLGFAYEQY

J gene: -
V gene: TRBV3-1
CDR3 protein: ASSPLGSTEQY

J gene: TRBJ2-1
V gene: TRBV3-1
CDR3 protein: ASSQQGANEQF

J gene: TRBJ2-2
V gene: TRBV3-1
CDR3 protein: ASSQEITGSGELF

J gene: TRBJ1-1
V gene: TRBV5-5
CDR3 protein: ASSSAAVEGIGTEAF

J gene: TRBJ2-1
V gene: TRBV29-1
CDR3 protein: SVETQLAGRAQF

J gene: TRBJ2-1
V gene: TRBV5-1
CDR3 protein: ASSLPSGRIDEQF

J gene: TRBJ2-5
V gene: TRBV2
CDR3 protein: ASRTDPETQY

J gene: TRBJ2-3
V gene: TRBV5-1
CDR3 protein: ASSGADRGGTDTQY

J gene: TRBJ1-1
V gene: TRBV20-1
CDR3 protein: SARKGQTYTEAF

J gene: TRBJ1-2
V gene: TRBV5-1
CDR3 protein: ASSLGLGVDYGYT

J gene: TRBJ2-5
V gene: TRBV4-1
CDR3 protein: ASSQDPGAGWETQY

J gene: TRBJ2-1
V gene: TRBV5-1
CDR3 protein: ASSVGTGGSYNEQF

J gene: TRBJ2-7
V gene: TRBV28
CDR3 protein: ASSLPTGHPASYEQY

J gene: TRBJ2-5
V gene: TRBV27
CDR3 protein: ASSPRPGVDGTKETQY

J gene: TRBJ1-6
V gene: TRBV3-1
CDR3 protein: TSSQEQFTNSPLH

J gene: TRBJ1-1
V gene: TRBV27
CDR3 protein: ASRGRAGTEAF

J gene: TRBJ2-5
V gene: TRBV4-1
CDR3 protein: ASSQARPIGTQY

J gene: TRBJ2-5
V gene: TRBV20-1
CDR3 protein: SARPETETQY

J gene: TRBJ1-2
V gene: TRBV6-5
CDR3 protein: ASSSPWGAQGYT

J gene: TRBJ2-5
V gene: TRBV14
CDR3 protein: ASSQDARLLGTQY